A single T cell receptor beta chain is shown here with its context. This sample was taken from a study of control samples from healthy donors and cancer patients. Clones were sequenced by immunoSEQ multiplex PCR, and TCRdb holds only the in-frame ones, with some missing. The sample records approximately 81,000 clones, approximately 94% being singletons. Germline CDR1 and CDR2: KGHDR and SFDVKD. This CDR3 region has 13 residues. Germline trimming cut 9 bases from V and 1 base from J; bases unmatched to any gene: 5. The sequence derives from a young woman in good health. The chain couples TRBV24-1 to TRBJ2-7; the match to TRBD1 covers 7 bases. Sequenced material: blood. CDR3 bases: TGTGCCACCTCACAGGGGAGTTCCTACGAGCAGTACTTC. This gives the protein CATSQGSSYEQYF.